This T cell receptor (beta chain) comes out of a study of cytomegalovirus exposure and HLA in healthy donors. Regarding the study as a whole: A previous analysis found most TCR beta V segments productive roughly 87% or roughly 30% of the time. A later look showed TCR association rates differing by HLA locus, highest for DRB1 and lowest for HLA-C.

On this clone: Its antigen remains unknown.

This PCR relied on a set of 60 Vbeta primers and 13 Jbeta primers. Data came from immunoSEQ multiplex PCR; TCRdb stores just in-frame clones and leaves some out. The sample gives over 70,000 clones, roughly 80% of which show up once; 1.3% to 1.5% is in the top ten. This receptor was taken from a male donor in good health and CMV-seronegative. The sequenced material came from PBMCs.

Here the CDR3 reads CASRSTGNYGYTF. As DNA, the CDR3 is TGTGCCAGCAGATCGACAGGAAACTATGGCTACACCTTC. The chain recombines TRBV28 with TRBJ1-2; TRBD1 might be the D (6 bases). V was pared by 6 bases and J by 2 bases, with 10 bases between. This CDR3 is 13 amino acids long. Germline V CDR1 and CDR2: MDHEN, SYDVKM.